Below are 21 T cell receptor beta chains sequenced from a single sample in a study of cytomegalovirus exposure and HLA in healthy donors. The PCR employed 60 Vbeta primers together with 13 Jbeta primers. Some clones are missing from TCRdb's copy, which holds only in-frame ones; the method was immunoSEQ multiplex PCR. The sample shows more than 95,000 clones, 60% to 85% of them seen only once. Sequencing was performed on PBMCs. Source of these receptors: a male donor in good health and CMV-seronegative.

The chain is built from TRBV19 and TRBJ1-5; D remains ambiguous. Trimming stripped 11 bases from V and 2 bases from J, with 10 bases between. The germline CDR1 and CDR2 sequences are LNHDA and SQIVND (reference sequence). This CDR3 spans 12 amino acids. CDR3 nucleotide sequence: TGTGCCGTGAAAGAGGGCAATCAGCCCCAGCATTTT. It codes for CAVKEGNQPQHF.

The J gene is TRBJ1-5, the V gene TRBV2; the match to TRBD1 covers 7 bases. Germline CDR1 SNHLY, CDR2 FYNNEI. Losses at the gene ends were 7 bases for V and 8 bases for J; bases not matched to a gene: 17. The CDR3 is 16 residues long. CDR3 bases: TGTGCCAGCACCCCGGAGGACAGGCGGAATCAGGAGCCCCAGCATTTT. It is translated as CASTPEDRRNQEPQHF.

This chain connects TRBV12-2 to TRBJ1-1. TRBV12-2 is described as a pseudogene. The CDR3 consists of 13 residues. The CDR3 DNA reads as TGTGCAAGTCGTCTGGGCGGGGCCTTTGAAGCTTTCTTT. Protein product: CASRLGGAFEAFF.

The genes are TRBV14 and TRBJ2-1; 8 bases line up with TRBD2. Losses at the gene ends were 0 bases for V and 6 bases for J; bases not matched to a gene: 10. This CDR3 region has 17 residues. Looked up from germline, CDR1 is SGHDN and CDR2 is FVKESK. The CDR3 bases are TGTGCCAGCAGCCAAGAACATACTAGCGGAGGGGGCAATGAGCAGTTCTTC. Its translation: CASSQEHTSGGGNEQFF.

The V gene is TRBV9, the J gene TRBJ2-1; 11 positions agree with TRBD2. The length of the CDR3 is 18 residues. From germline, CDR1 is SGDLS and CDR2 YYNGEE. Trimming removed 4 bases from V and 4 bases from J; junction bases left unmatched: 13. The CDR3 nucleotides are TGTGCCAGCAGCCGCGGGGGGTTACTAGCGGGAGATTACAATGAGCAGTTCTTC. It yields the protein CASSRGGLLAGDYNEQFF.

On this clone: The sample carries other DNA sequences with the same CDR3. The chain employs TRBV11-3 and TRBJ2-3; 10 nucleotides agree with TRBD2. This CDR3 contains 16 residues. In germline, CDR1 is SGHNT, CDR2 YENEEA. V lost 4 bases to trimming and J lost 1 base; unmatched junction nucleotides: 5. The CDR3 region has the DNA TGTGCCAGCAGCTCCTCCACTAGCGGGGGCACAGATACGCAGTATTTT. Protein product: CASSSSTSGGTDTQYF.

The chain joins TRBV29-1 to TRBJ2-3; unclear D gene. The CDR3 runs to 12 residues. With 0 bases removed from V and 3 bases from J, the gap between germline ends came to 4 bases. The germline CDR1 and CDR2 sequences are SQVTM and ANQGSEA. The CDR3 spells CSVEDGTDTQYF. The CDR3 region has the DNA TGCAGCGTTGAAGACGGGACAGATACGCAGTATTTT.

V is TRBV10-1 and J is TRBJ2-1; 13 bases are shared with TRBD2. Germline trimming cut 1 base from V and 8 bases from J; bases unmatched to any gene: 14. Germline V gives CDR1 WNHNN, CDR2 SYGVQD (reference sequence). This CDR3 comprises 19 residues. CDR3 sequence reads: CASSEWPEAGTSGNDEQFF. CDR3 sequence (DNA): TGCGCCAGCAGTGAGTGGCCAGAAGCTGGGACTAGCGGGAACGATGAGCAGTTCTTC.

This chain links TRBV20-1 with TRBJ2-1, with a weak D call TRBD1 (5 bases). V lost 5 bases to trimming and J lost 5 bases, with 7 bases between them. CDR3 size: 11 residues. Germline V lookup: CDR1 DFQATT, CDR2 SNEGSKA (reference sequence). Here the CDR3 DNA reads TGCAGTGCTCCGGACAACAATGAGCAGTTCTTC. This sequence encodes CSAPDNNEQFF.

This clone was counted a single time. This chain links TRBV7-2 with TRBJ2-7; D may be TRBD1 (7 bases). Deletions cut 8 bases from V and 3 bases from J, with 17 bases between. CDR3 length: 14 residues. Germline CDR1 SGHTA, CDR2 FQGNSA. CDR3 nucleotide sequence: TGTGCCAGCCAGGGGGGATTCCCCTTCTACGAGCAGTACTTC. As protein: CASQGGFPFYEQYF. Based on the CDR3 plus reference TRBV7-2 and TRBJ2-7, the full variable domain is GAGVSQSPSNKVTEKGKDVELRCDPISGHTALYWYRQSLGQGLEFLIYFQGNSAPDKSGLPSDRFSAERTGGSVSTLTIQRTQQEDSAVYLCASQGGFPFYEQYFGPGTRLTVT.

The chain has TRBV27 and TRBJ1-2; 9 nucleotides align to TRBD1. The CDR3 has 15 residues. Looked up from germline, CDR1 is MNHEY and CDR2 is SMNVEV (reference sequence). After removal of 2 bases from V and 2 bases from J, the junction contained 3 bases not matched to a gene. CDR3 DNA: TGTGCCAGCAGTTTACGACAGGGGGAAAACTATGGCTACACCTTC. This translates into CASSLRQGENYGYTF.

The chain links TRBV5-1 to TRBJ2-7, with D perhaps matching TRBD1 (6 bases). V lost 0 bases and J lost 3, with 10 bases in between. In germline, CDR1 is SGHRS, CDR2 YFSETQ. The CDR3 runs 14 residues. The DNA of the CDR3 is TGCGCCAGCAGCTTGGCCGGACAGTACTACGAGCAGTACTTC. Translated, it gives CASSLAGQYYEQYF.

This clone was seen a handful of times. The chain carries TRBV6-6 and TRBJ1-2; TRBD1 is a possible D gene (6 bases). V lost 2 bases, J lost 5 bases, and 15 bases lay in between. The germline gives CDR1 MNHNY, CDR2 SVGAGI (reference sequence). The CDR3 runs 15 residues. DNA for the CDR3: TGTGCCAGCAGTTACCAGTCCCGGGACATTTATGGCTACACCTTC. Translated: CASSYQSRDIYGYTF.

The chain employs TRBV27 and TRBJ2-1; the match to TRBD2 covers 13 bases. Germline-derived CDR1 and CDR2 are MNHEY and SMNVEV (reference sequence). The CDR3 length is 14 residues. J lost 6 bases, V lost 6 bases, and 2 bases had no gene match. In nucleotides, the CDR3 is TGTGCCAGCAGCTGGACTAGCGGGAGCAATGAGCAGTTCTTC. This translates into CASSWTSGSNEQFF.

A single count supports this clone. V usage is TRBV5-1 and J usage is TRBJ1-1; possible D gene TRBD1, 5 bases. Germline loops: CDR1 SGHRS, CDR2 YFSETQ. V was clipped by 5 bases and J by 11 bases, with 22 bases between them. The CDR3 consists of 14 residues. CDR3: CASRPKQDDVRAFF. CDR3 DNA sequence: TGCGCCAGCAGGCCGAAACAGGATGATGTGAGGGCTTTCTTT. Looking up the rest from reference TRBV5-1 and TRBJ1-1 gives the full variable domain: KAGVTQTPRYLIKTRGQQVTLSCSPISGHRSVSWYQQTPGQGLQFLFEYFSETQRNKGNFPGRFSGRQFSNSRSEMNVSTLELGDSALYLCASRPKQDDVRAFFGQGTRLTVV.

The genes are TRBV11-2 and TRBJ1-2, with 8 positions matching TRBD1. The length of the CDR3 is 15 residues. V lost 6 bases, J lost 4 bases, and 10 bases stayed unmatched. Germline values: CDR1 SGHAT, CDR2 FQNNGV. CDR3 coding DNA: TGTGCCAGCAGTTCATCGTCCGGGACAGGCTATGGCTACACCTTC. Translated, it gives CASSSSSGTGYGYTF.

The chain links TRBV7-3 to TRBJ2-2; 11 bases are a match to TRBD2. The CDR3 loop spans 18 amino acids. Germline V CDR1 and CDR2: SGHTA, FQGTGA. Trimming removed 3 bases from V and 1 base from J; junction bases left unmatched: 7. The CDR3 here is CASSFSGRALRNTGELFF. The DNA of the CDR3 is TGTGCCAGCAGCTTTAGCGGGAGGGCCCTGCGGAACACCGGGGAGCTGTTTTTT.

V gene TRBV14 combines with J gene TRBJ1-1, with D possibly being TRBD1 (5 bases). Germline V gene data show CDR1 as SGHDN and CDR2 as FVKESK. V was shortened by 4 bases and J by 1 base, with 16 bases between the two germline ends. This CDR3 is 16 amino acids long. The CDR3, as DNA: TGTGCCAGCAGCCCCTACGGGGGAGGTCGGAACACTGAAGCTTTCTTT. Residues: CASSPYGGGRNTEAFF.

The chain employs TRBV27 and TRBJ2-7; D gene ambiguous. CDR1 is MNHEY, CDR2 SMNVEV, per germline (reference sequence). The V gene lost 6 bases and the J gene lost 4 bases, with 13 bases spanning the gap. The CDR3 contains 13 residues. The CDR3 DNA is TGTGCCAGCAGAATTTTGACTGATTACGAGCAGTACTTC. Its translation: CASRILTDYEQYF.

The CDR3: CASSTDRGPGLKMHF. In nucleotides, the CDR3 is TGTGCCAGCAGCACCGACAGGGGTCCTGGACTGAAGATGCACTTC. The genes are TRBV21-1 and TRBJ2-5; the table's D call TRBD1 went unverified against the DNA. TRBV21-1 represents a pseudogene. This CDR3 comprises 15 residues.

The CDR3 spells CASRFRAGGPLEQYF. DNA of the CDR3: TGTGCCAGCAGGTTCCGAGCGGGAGGTCCCCTGGAGCAGTACTTC. This chain links TRBV27 with TRBJ2-7; 9 bases fit TRBD2. Losses at the gene ends were 6 bases for V and 7 bases for J; bases not matched to a gene: 13. CDR1 MNHEY and CDR2 SMNVEV come from the germline V gene (reference sequence). CDR3 length equals 15 residues.